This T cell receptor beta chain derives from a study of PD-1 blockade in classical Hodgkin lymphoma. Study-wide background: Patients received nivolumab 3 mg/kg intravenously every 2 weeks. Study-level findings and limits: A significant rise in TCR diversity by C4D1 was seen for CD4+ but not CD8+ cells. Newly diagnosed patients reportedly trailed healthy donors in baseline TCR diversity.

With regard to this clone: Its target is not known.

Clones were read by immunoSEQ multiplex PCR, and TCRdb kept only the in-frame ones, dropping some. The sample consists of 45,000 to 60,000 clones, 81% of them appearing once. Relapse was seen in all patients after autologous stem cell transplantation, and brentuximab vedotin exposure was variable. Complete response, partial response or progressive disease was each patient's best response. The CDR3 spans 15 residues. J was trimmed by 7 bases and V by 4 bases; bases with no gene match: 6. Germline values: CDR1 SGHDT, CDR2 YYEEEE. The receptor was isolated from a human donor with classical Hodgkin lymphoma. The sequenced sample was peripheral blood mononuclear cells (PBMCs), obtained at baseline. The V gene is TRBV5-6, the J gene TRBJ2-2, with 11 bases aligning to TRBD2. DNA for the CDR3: TGTGCCAGCAGCCCGTCGGGACTAGCGGACGGGGAGCTGTTTTTT. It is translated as CASSPSGLADGELFF.